Listed here are 8 T cell receptor beta chains from one sample, sequenced in a study of cytomegalovirus exposure and HLA in healthy donors. The assay was immunoSEQ multiplex PCR, and TCRdb's table has in-frame clones only and misses some. Of about 330,000 clones in the sample, about nine tenths were seen once. The sequenced material came from PBMCs. These receptors all stem from a woman aged 18-35 years in good health and CMV-seronegative.

This chain uses TRBV28 with TRBJ2-7; 9 bases agree with TRBD1. This CDR3 is 15 amino acids long. The V gene end was trimmed by 8 bases and the J gene end by 0 bases; junction bases not matched to a gene: 8. Germline V gene sequence: CDR1 MDHEN, CDR2 SYDVKM. CDR3 loop: CASSTGTGNSYEQYF. DNA of the CDR3: TGTGCCAGCTCGACCGGGACAGGGAACTCCTACGAGCAGTACTTC.

The chain joins TRBV5-1 to TRBJ1-4; no definite D call. CDR1 and CDR2 from the germline V gene are SGHRS and YFSETQ. Trimming took off 4 bases at V and 4 bases at J, with 14 bases between the two ends. This CDR3 spans 15 amino acids. The CDR3 protein is CASSPASGNNEKLFF. The CDR3 DNA follows: TGCGCCAGCAGCCCCGCCTCCGGGAATAATGAAAAACTGTTTTTT.

A single count supports this clone. This chain joins TRBV2 and TRBJ2-1, with a possible D match to TRBD1 (6 bases). The CDR3 is made up of 15 amino acids. Germline CDR1 reads SNHLY; CDR2 reads FYNNEI. The V gene lost 7 bases and the J gene lost 4 bases, with 17 bases spanning the gap. The CDR3 loop reads CASIGLTGSYNEQFF. CDR3 nucleotide sequence: TGTGCCAGCATCGGCCTTACAGGGTCGTACAATGAGCAGTTCTTC.

The gene calls are TRBV10-3 and TRBJ2-1, with 11 bases aligning to TRBD1. Germline lookup yields CDR1 ENHRY and CDR2 SYGVKD. The CDR3 runs 14 residues. After removal of 3 bases from V and 9 bases from J, the junction contained 4 bases not matched to a gene. The CDR3 DNA is TGTGCCATCAGTGATGGGACAGGGGGTAGTGAGCAGTTCTTC. Protein: CAISDGTGGSEQFF.

The V call is TRBV15, the J call TRBJ1-5, with unresolved D. The germline gives CDR1 LNHNV, CDR2 YYDKDF (reference sequence). The CDR3 has 14 amino acids. V lost 5 bases and J lost 7, with 15 bases in between. The CDR3 here is CATSGGRIGQPQHF. CDR3 coding DNA: TGTGCCACCAGCGGTGGGAGGATTGGACAGCCCCAGCATTTT.

V and J are TRBV11-2 and TRBJ1-2; D is uncertain. The V gene lost 3 bases and the J gene lost 6 bases, with 11 bases spanning the gap. CDR1 SGHAT and CDR2 FQNNGV come from the germline V gene. This CDR3 region has 13 residues. The CDR3 nucleotides read TGTGCCAGCAGCTTGGTTAGAAAAGATGGCTACACCTTC. Translation: CASSLVRKDGYTF. The full variable domain, its missing parts supplied by reference TRBV11-2 and TRBJ1-2, is EAGVAQSPRYKIIEKRQSVAFWCNPISGHATLYWYQQILGQGPKLLIQFQNNGVVDDSQLPKDRFSAERLKGVDSTLKIQPAKLEDSAVYLCASSLVRKDGYTFGSGTRLTVV.

This clone was counted a single time. The CDR3 spells CASSLSEGRETQYF. CDR3 sequence (DNA): TGTGCCAGCAGCTTGAGTGAGGGCCGGGAGACCCAGTACTTC. The chain is built from TRBV5-6 and TRBJ2-5; weak D call: TRBD2 (5 bases). With 1 base removed from V and 5 bases from J, the gap between germline ends came to 12 bases. The germline V gene has CDR1 SGHDT and CDR2 YYEEEE. The CDR3 is 14 residues long.

This chain uses TRBV19 with TRBJ2-3; the D is unclear. Per germline, CDR1 LNHDA and CDR2 SQIVND (reference sequence). Trimming took 10 bases from V and 2 from J, leaving 13 bases between them. There are 13 residues in the CDR3. CDR3 sequence reads: CATRQPNTDTQYF. The CDR3 DNA reads TGTGCCACTCGACAACCAAACACAGATACGCAGTATTTT.